The entry that follows covers one T cell receptor (beta chain) sequence. Its antigen remains unidentified. V was trimmed by 2 bases and J by 0 bases, leaving 14 bases between them. Germline loops: CDR1 KGHSH, CDR2 LQKENI. The CDR3 covers 16 residues. This sample is drawn from a study of shared clonotypes between healthy human individuals. Each sample came from a Caucasian adult donor living in Nashville, Tennessee. Samples underwent the assay at deep level. Profiled with immunoSEQ multiplex PCR; TCRdb holds only in-frame clones, not every one. The sample has 2 million to 2.5 million clones; roughly 90% are singletons. Notes on the study in general: Estimated richness values were generally larger in naive subsets than in memory subsets.

The gene calls are TRBV18 and TRBJ2-7; no reliable D call. This clonotype was sampled from a man between 18 and 35 years old in good health. Some clones in this sample may be carry-over from other donors' samples. The sequenced sample consisted of naive CD4+ T cells from PBMCs. Subset indicated: CD45RA+ positively selected. In nucleotides, the CDR3 is TGTGCCAGCTCACCAAACAGTCCCTCGAGCTCCTACGAGCAGTACTTC. Its protein is CASSPNSPSSSYEQYF.